The rows below give T cell receptor beta chains drawn from one sample of a study of cytomegalovirus exposure and HLA in healthy donors. TCRdb's copy holds only in-frame clones and misses some; the assay was immunoSEQ multiplex PCR. The table has 150,000 or so clones, 80% seen once; the top ten hold around 13%. The sample consisted of PBMCs. The source of these receptors is a man aged 25 to 40 in good health and CMV-seropositive. CDR3s include the opening cysteine and the closing phenylalanine or tryptophan. Only part of the rows carry a size: once, few, many, or a class if the clone is expanded.

11	.	TRBV30	TRBJ2-1	CARLAGGEQFF
15	.	TRBV21-1	TRBJ2-6	CASSISGSGANVLTF
16	.	TRBV5-1	TRBJ2-3	CASSLVYRGGGDTQYF
14	once	TRBV6-5	TRBJ2-7	CASSYSHREYEQYF
15	.	TRBV27	TRBJ2-6	CASSSASAGANVLTF
15	once	TRBV12-1	TRBJ1-5	CASSFGGTGVQPQHF
15	.	TRBV7-2	TRBJ1-5	CASSQLTGSNQPQHF
13	.	TRBV9	TRBJ1-1	CASTPGLNTEAFF
13	.	TRBV7-3	TRBJ2-7	CASSSTGGYEQYF
13	.	TRBV11-3	TRBJ2-3	CASSDTGEDTQYF
16	.	TRBV25-1	TRBJ2-7	CASSKKAGGAVYEQYF
14	.	TRBV29-1	TRBJ2-2	CSVDGQTNTGELFF
15	.	TRBV7-2	TRBJ2-6	CASSPQGPGANVLTF
17	.	TRBV18	TRBJ2-7	CASSPMGSGRGTYEQYF
14	.	TRBV30	TRBJ2-2	CAWSVTVNTGELFF
14	.	TRBV7-8	.	CASSSRLGAYEQYF
15	.	TRBV5-1	TRBJ2-2	CASSLLGTVTGELFF
14	.	TRBV28	TRBJ1-1	CASREGGQNTEAFF
15	.	TRBV5-4	TRBJ2-1	CASSLVAGAVNEQFF
16	.	TRBV14	TRBJ1-1	CASSHPGQGRDTEAFF
13	.	TRBV6-5	TRBJ2-5	CASSRQGKETQYF
15	.	TRBV6-5	TRBJ2-3	CASSSQRESADTQYF
17	.	TRBV7-8	TRBJ2-3	CASSPRTSGAYTDTQYF
12	.	TRBV7-9	TRBJ2-4	CASSFEENIQYF
17	.	TRBV7-2	TRBJ1-1	CASSPTDIFSGGTEAFF
16	.	TRBV4-2	TRBJ1-6	CASSLDLMVPGSPLHF
14	.	TRBV6-6	TRBJ1-4	CASRRQGNGEKLFF
13	.	TRBV28	TRBJ1-5	CASSLVGNQPQHF
11	.	TRBV25-1	TRBJ2-1	CASSPYNEQFF
17	.	TRBV5-6	TRBJ1-3	CASSEQTAFLSGNTIYF
16	.	TRBV27	TRBJ1-1	CASSSQGAGGDTEAFF
14	.	TRBV29-1	TRBJ2-3	CSVETSGDTDTQYF
13	.	TRBV14	TRBJ1-1	CASTTGMNTEAFF
20	.	TRBV19	TRBJ2-6	CASSIEGTGLLVSGANVLTF
15	.	TRBV28	TRBJ2-1	CASSLPGLAGGEQFF
17	.	TRBV30	TRBJ1-6	CAWREHSTSSYNSPLHF
14	.	TRBV2	TRBJ2-1	CASPSQGTRLEQFF
15	.	TRBV5-4	TRBJ1-2	CASSPTDGANYGYTF
19	.	TRBV7-8	TRBJ2-6	CASSPRGLSVLTGANVLTF
14	.	TRBV28	TRBJ1-5	CASSLYRVGQPQHF
13	.	TRBV27	TRBJ2-7	CASSVMPAYEQYF
14	.	TRBV28	TRBJ1-6	CASRIQGANSPLHF
16	.	TRBV5-6	TRBJ2-6	CASSLELFGGANVLTF
13	once	TRBV27	TRBJ1-4	CASSYTGNEKLFF
15	.	TRBV7-9	TRBJ1-1	CASSLRIGGDTEAFF
13	.	TRBV19	TRBJ1-2	CASRFDRNYGYTF
16	.	TRBV27	TRBJ2-1	CASSSSSGRAVNEQFF
17	.	TRBV28	TRBJ2-1	CASSPITQGETYNEQFF
15	.	TRBV6-5	TRBJ2-1	CASSYRGSGSNEQFF